This T cell receptor (beta chain) was sequenced during a study of human T cells and chemical hapten exposure (dated by TCRdb to the early 2020s). In terms of the full investigation: For sensitization, 2% DPC in acetone was applied to a roughly 2 cm by roughly 2 cm area of upper inner arm skin. Throughout the approximately 22-week study period, patients were also given weekly therapeutic DPC doses on the scalp. Patch tests used Finn chambers with 0.01% DPC on the upper back, scored after 6 days by International Contact Dermatitis Research Group standards. Most of the patients in the cohort were female, and the cohort covered alopecia areata with under or over 50% scalp involvement, alopecia totalis and alopecia universalis. Libraries were combined into a pool for sequencing, and differences in TCR yield between samples came mainly from small differences in library volumes within the pool. The study tracked peripheral blood TCR repertoire changes in vivo during primary and secondary sensitization to the hapten diphenylcyclopropenone (DPC) in alopecia patients. Blood samples were taken from patients before sensitization (week 0) and then at 2, 6 and about 24 weeks after DPC sensitization. For TCR sequencing, blood came from about 29 alopecia patients at anywhere from one to four time points (pre-sensitization, 2, 6 and 24 weeks). For every blood RNA sample, sequencing covered both the TCR alpha and TCR beta chains.

Study-wide findings and limitations: Repeated subsampling changed both the strength of the expansion versus patch-test correlation and the threshold at which that correlation became significant. No change with DPC sensitization was found in the number of TCRs above 1 in 1000 frequency, and no evidence of global repertoire structure alterations was found. Patch test score correlated positively with the number of PT1 expanded TCRs, reaching significance at thresholds 8, 16 and 32 but not at 4. Expanded TCRs formed significantly more large CDR3 similarity clusters than pre-sensitization or healthy control sets, consistent with antigen-driven responses. All patients had alopecia, a presumed autoimmune disease, so their immune response might differ from that of healthy individuals.

The CDR3 runs 13 residues from the cysteine to the phenylalanine. The entry retains the CDR3 DNA only, 39 bases that are in frame from base 1. Trimmed from V: 7 bases; trimmed from J: 6 bases; junction bases lacking a gene match: 6. The germline V gene provides CDR1 SQVTM and CDR2 ANQGSEA. Per the publication, the time point label means: pre-sensitization, week 0. The treatment or condition label for this specimen denotes: therapeutic diphenylcyclopropenone sensitization with weekly scalp DPC. Total RNA was isolated from unfractionated whole blood collected in Tempus Blood RNA tubes. At every patch-test visit, the blood draw took place before the patch test was put on. Eligible patients were aged 18 to 70, diagnosed with alopecia, deemed suitable for DPC therapy, and excluded if pregnant. Remarks on this clonotype: Its recognized antigen is unknown. Base qualities are not recorded, but no much larger clone differs from it by a single base.

The library came from RACE. For sequencing, a NextSeq 500 was employed. Library preparation attached unique molecular identifiers to individual cDNA molecules for quantitative, reproducible TCR counting. The authors processed their data as follows. Samples had a median of roughly 98,000 TCRs, with a range from about 23,224 to 750,000. The Decombinator software suite was used to annotate the V, J and CDR3 of the TCR reads. Every sample was subsampled to the same number of TCRs (28,000) for the PS versus PT1 abundance plots. TCRs were defined as expanded if absent before sensitization and observed at least eight times at the 2-week time point. TCRdb cleaned the public reads at Q25 with fastp, built clones with MiXCR and kept in-frame beta chains. Each CDR3 protein appears once, grouped with its most common genes and DNA. What appears here as the V and J calls and clone size reflects TCRdb's work, not the paper's. The sample includes over 50,000 distinct CDR3 sequences, with 9.5% to 10% observed a single time. The leading ten clones occupy 9.5% to 10% of the sample.

Recombination joined TRBV29-1 with TRBJ2-2; 9 bases in the middle match TRBD1. This TCR came from a woman aged 30 to 39 with alopecia areata. Some clones in this sample may be carry-over from other donors' samples. The source material was whole blood, sampled in connection with sensitization to the hapten diphenylcyclopropenone (DPC). The CDR3 reads as follows: CSATGGRAGELFF. The DNA is as follows: TGCAGCGCAACAGGGGGCCGGGCCGGGGAGCTGTTTTTT.